This TCR beta chain is from a study of blood T cells in healthy people across ages. General observations from the study: Compared with aged donors, long-lived donors showed fewer expanded clones, suggesting selection. Conclusively comparing naive with antigen-experienced cells was impossible with unsorted PBMCs.

Using a J-beta primer mix together with a sample-barcoded 5' primer, a second PCR was run for roughly 6 to 12 cycles. TCRdb reprocessed the 5' RACE reads via MiXCR and lists one record per CDR3 protein. The sample holds 650,000 to 700,000 distinct CDR3 sequences, roughly half seen once. This clonotype was found a few times. Its antigen is unidentified. This CDR3 contains 12 residues. Trimming stripped 4 bases from V and 9 bases from J, with 11 bases between. The V gene's germline CDR1 is SGHRS and CDR2 YFSETQ. No fewer than 6 micrograms of total RNA were isolated from every sample. The chain recombines TRBV5-1 with TRBJ2-1; D remains ambiguous. The receptor was derived from a woman of 80 years or more in good health. Sequenced sample: blood. The CDR3 region is CASSHTPGEQFF. The CDR3 nucleotides are TGCGCCAGCAGCCACACCCCGGGTGAGCAGTTCTTC.